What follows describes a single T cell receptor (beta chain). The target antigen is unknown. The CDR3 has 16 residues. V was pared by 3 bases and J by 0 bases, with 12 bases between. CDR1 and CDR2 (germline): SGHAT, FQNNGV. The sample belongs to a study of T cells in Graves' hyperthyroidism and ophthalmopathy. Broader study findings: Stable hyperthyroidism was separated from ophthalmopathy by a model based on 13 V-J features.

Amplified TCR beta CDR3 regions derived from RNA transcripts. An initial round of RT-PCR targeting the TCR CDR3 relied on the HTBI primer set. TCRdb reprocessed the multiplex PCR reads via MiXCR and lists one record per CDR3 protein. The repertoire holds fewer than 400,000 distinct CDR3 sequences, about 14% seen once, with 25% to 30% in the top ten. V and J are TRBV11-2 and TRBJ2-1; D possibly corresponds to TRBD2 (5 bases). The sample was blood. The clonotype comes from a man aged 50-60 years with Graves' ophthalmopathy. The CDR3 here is CASSFVVAPSYNEQFF. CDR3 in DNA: TGTGCCAGCAGCTTCGTGGTAGCGCCCTCCTACAATGAGCAGTTCTTC. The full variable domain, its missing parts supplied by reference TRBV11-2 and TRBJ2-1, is EAGVAQSPRYKIIEKRQSVAFWCNPISGHATLYWYQQILGQGPKLLIQFQNNGVVDDSQLPKDRFSAERLKGVDSTLKIQPAKLEDSAVYLCASSFVVAPSYNEQFFGPGTRLTVL.